A single sample is the source of the 31 T cell receptor beta chains below, sequenced in a study of shared clonotypes between healthy human individuals. Terminally differentiated effector memory CD45RA+ cells were excluded by CCR7 positive selection of CD45RO-negative cells. Clones were read by immunoSEQ multiplex PCR, and TCRdb kept only the in-frame ones, dropping some. The profile shows about 650,000 clones, 95% to 96% of them singletons. Specimen: naive CD8+ T cells sorted from blood. The receptors shown here come from a woman aged 30 to 39 in good health.

This chain links TRBV25-1 with TRBJ2-5; 7 nucleotides line up with TRBD2. Trimming cost V 6 bases and J 5 bases; bases outside gene matches: 12. Germline CDR1 is MGHDK and CDR2 is SYGVNS. The CDR3 sequence is 15 residues long. CDR3: CASSPPGEGWETQYF. As DNA, the CDR3 is TGTGCCAGCAGCCCCCCCGGGGAGGGTTGGGAGACCCAGTACTTC.

CDR3 DNA sequence: TGCGCCAGCAGTGAGTCCGGGTTTCATGAGCAGTTCTTC. This codes for CASSESGFHEQFF. V is TRBV10-1 and J is TRBJ2-1; no definite D call. The CDR3 has 13 residues. V was cut by 0 bases and J by 8 bases, with 8 bases left in between. Germline V CDR1 and CDR2: WNHNN, SYGVQD (reference sequence).

This rearrangement joins TRBV7-8 to TRBJ1-1, with D unresolved. The germline gives CDR1 SGHVS, CDR2 FQNEAQ. Trimming left V 0 bases short and J 3 bases short, with 29 bases between. The CDR3 loop spans 21 amino acids. CDR3 in DNA: TGTGCCAGCAGCTTAGCGCTAATCGGTGAGGTCAAATCCCCACGATACACTGAAGCTTTCTTT. Amino acids: CASSLALIGEVKSPRYTEAFF.

J is TRBJ2-6 and V is TRBV9; D is possibly TRBD2 (6 bases). V was cut by 0 bases and J by 1 base, with 8 bases left in between. The length of the CDR3 is 16 residues. Looked up from germline, CDR1 is SGDLS and CDR2 is YYNGEE. This CDR3 reads CASSVAGGSGANVLTF. CDR3 sequence (DNA): TGTGCCAGCAGCGTAGCTGGGGGGTCTGGGGCCAACGTCCTGACTTTC.

J is TRBJ2-1 and V is TRBV11-2; D might be TRBD1 (7 bases). Germline-derived CDR1 and CDR2 are SGHAT and FQNNGV. The V end lost 1 base, the J end lost 8 bases, and 27 bases lay between the germline ends. This CDR3 spans 19 amino acids. Here the CDR3 DNA reads TGTGCCAGCAGCTTAGGCCCCTATGGGGGGACAGAATTACTGGATGAGCAGTTCTTC. Protein: CASSLGPYGGTELLDEQFF. Combining the CDR3 with reference TRBV11-2 and TRBJ2-1 gives the whole variable domain EAGVAQSPRYKIIEKRQSVAFWCNPISGHATLYWYQQILGQGPKLLIQFQNNGVVDDSQLPKDRFSAERLKGVDSTLKIQPAKLEDSAVYLCASSLGPYGGTELLDEQFFGPGTRLTVL.

The rearrangement joins TRBV7-9 to TRBJ2-5; D not certain. The CDR3 totals 13 residues. The germline V gene has CDR1 SEHNR and CDR2 FQNEAQ (reference sequence). V was shortened by 5 bases and J by 5 bases, with 12 bases between the two germline ends. CDR3 coding DNA: TGTGCCAGCAGCCCCCACTTGTCCGAGACCCAGTACTTC. This encodes CASSPHLSETQYF.

The chain joins TRBV28 to TRBJ2-1; a weak D match, TRBD1 (6 bases). V was trimmed by 5 bases and J by 9 bases, leaving 17 bases between them. The CDR3 runs to 14 residues. Per germline, CDR1 MDHEN and CDR2 SYDVKM. CDR3 amino acids: CASSLSGGGTEQFF. The CDR3 DNA is TGTGCCAGCAGTCTGTCGGGTGGGGGCACTGAGCAGTTCTTC.

This chain links TRBV13 with TRBJ2-7; D is ambiguous. This CDR3 is built from 13 residues. V lost 0 bases to trimming and J lost 5 bases, with 8 bases between them. The germline V gene has CDR1 PRHDT and CDR2 FYEKMQ (reference sequence). CDR3 in amino acids: CASSLGSVNEQYF. The CDR3, as DNA: TGTGCCAGCAGCTTAGGATCAGTCAACGAGCAGTACTTC.

The rearrangement joins TRBV27 to TRBJ2-2, with 9 bases aligning to TRBD1. With 2 bases clipped from V and 0 bases from J, the junction kept 7 bases outside the gene matches. In germline, CDR1 is MNHEY, CDR2 SMNVEV (reference sequence). The CDR3 is 18 amino acids. The CDR3 sequence: CASSLRDRVYPNTGELFF. The CDR3 bases are TGTGCCAGCAGTTTACGGGACAGGGTCTACCCGAACACCGGGGAGCTGTTTTTT.

The rearrangement joins TRBV27 to TRBJ2-2; D gene unclear. This CDR3 region has 14 residues. With 1 base removed from V and 1 base from J, the gap between germline ends came to 4 bases. Germline V gene sequence: CDR1 MNHEY, CDR2 SMNVEV (reference sequence). The CDR3, as DNA: TGTGCCAGCAGTTTATACTTGAACACCGGGGAGCTGTTTTTT. It encodes CASSLYLNTGELFF.

This clone was seen just once. This chain joins TRBV11-2 and TRBJ2-7; D ambiguous. Germline lookup yields CDR1 SGHAT and CDR2 FQNNGV. The CDR3 loop spans 15 amino acids. The V and J ends lost 1 base and 3 bases respectively, with 13 bases between them. This chain's CDR3 is CASSLGVRQVYEQYF. DNA of the CDR3: TGTGCCAGCAGCTTAGGGGTTCGGCAGGTCTACGAGCAGTACTTC.

The chain combines TRBV29-1 with TRBJ1-2, with D possibly matching TRBD1 (5 bases). This CDR3 region has 14 residues. Per germline, CDR1 SQVTM and CDR2 ANQGSEA. The V and J ends lost 3 bases and 6 bases respectively, with 17 bases between them. The CDR3 loop is CSVEGEGKGHGYTF. DNA for the CDR3: TGCAGCGTTGAGGGTGAGGGTAAGGGACATGGCTACACCTTC.

This clone has only one observation. This chain uses TRBV6-5 with TRBJ1-1; possibly TRBD1 for D (5 bases). The germline V gene has CDR1 MNHEY and CDR2 SVGAGI. The CDR3 covers 14 residues. The V gene lost 4 bases and the J gene lost 6 bases, with 15 bases spanning the gap. The DNA of the CDR3 is TGTGCCAGCAGTTCTGCGGACAATGTCGCTGAAGCTTTCTTT. It translates to CASSSADNVAEAFF.

This sequence joins TRBV4-1 and TRBJ1-4; D remains unclear. The ends were cut back, 1 base at V and 5 bases at J, with 8 bases in the middle. CDR3 length: 14 residues. Germline values: CDR1 MGHRA, CDR2 YSYEKL. The CDR3 region is CASSQASDNEKLFF. In DNA, the CDR3 is TGCGCCAGCAGCCAAGCTTCCGACAATGAAAAACTGTTTTTT.

This clone was seen many times. Other DNA variants within this sample encode the same CDR3. The chain joins TRBV5-4 to TRBJ2-5; the D is unclear. The germline V gene encodes CDR1 SGHNT and CDR2 YYREEE (reference sequence). V gave up 0 bases and J gave up 3 bases, with 0 bases separating them. The CDR3 contains 11 residues. The CDR3 DNA reads TGTGCCAGCAGCTTGGAAGAGACCCAGTACTTC. Residues: CASSLEETQYF.

The rearrangement links TRBV11-2 to TRBJ2-2; 7 bases fit TRBD2. The CDR3 consists of 16 residues. The V and J ends lost 7 bases and 0 bases, in that order; junction bases with no gene match: 8. CDR1 is SGHAT, CDR2 FQNNGV, per germline. The CDR3 DNA is TGTGCCAGCAACTACTTAGCGGGTTCGAACACCGGGGAGCTGTTTTTT. Translated, it gives CASNYLAGSNTGELFF.

CDR3 in DNA: TGTGCCTGGAGTCTCTACACTGAAGCTTTCTTT. Protein sequence: CAWSLYTEAFF. This chain links TRBV30 with TRBJ1-1; D remains unclear. The V end lost 2 bases, the J end lost 3 bases, and 4 bases lay between the germline ends. CDR1 and CDR2 (germline): GTSNPN, SVGIG (reference sequence). The CDR3 is made up of 11 amino acids.

This rearrangement joins TRBV6-4 to TRBJ1-1, with 7 bases lining up with TRBD1. The CDR3 runs 15 residues. CDR1 is MRHNA, CDR2 SNTAGT, per germline. The V segment lost 3 bases and the J segment 1 base; nucleotides outside the gene matches: 5. CDR3 bases: TGTGCCAGCAGTGAAGACAGGGCCCGGAACACTGAAGCTTTCTTT. Translation: CASSEDRARNTEAFF.

On this clone: One end of the junction varies from germline; a read error may be responsible. The chain links TRBV7-9 to TRBJ2-1, with TRBD2 identical over 9 bases. Germline V gives CDR1 SEHNR, CDR2 FQNEAQ (reference sequence). The CDR3 covers 14 residues. CDR3 DNA sequence: TGTGCCAGCAGCTTAGGGACTAGCGTCAATCAAAGGGTCTTC. This gives the protein CASSLGTSVNQRVF.

The chain has TRBV28 and TRBJ1-1, with a weak D call TRBD1 (5 bases). The CDR3 extends over 17 amino acids. V was trimmed by 5 bases and J by 0 bases, leaving 19 bases between them. Germline-derived CDR1 and CDR2 are MDHEN and SYDVKM. CDR3 nucleotides: TGTGCCAGCAGTATCCGGGGGTATCGTCTTATGAACACTGAAGCTTTCTTT. Translated, it gives CASSIRGYRLMNTEAFF.

V is TRBV19 and J is TRBJ1-5, with 7 bases aligning to TRBD1. J lost 0 bases, V lost 6 bases, and 2 bases had no gene match. The CDR3 contains 14 residues. Germline loops: CDR1 LNHDA, CDR2 SQIVND (reference sequence). Here the CDR3 reads CASRQGISNQPQHF. The CDR3 DNA is TGTGCCAGTAGACAGGGGATTAGCAATCAGCCCCAGCATTTT.

This rearrangement joins TRBV23-1 to TRBJ1-5; TRBD1 agrees at 8 bases. TRBV23-1 is an open reading frame whose function is uncertain. The CDR3 is 16 residues long. J was trimmed by 4 bases and V by 6 bases; bases with no gene match: 11. CDR3 sequence reads: CASRVTDRGCNQPQHF. CDR3 DNA: TGCGCCAGCAGAGTAACTGACAGGGGCTGTAATCAGCCCCAGCATTTT.

This chain uses TRBV19 with TRBJ2-7; D possibly corresponds to TRBD1 (6 bases). CDR1 and CDR2 (germline): LNHDA, SQIVND (reference sequence). V lost 3 bases and J lost 4, with 13 bases in between. The CDR3 has 14 amino acids. CDR3 sequence: CASSIKQGRYEQYF. CDR3 bases: TGTGCCAGTAGTATCAAACAGGGCAGGTACGAGCAGTACTTC.

The gene calls are TRBV29-1 and TRBJ2-1, with unresolved D. The CDR3 contains 11 residues. Germline V gene sequence: CDR1 SQVTM, CDR2 ANQGSEA. V lost 0 bases to trimming and J lost 4 bases, with 1 base between them. The CDR3 protein is CSVEEYNEQFF. The CDR3 DNA is TGCAGCGTTGAAGAATACAATGAGCAGTTCTTC.

This clone was seen once. This same CDR3 is encoded by further DNA sequences in the sample. The chain combines TRBV6-1 with TRBJ2-7; D uncertain. CDR1 and CDR2 from the germline V gene are MNHNS and SASEGT. The CDR3 has 12 amino acids. V lost 2 bases, J lost 1 base, and 3 bases lay in between. The CDR3 DNA is TGTGCCAGCAGTGAACGGTCCTACGAGCAGTACTTC. Protein: CASSERSYEQYF.

The rearrangement uses TRBV4-1 and TRBJ2-7; TRBD1 matches at 8 bases. J was trimmed by 7 bases and V by 0 bases; bases with no gene match: 8. In germline, CDR1 is MGHRA, CDR2 YSYEKL. The CDR3 contains 15 residues. CDR3 in amino acids: CASSQDQGAAREQYF. The CDR3 DNA is TGCGCCAGCAGCCAAGATCAGGGGGCGGCGAGGGAGCAGTACTTC.

V usage is TRBV15 and J usage is TRBJ1-5; 9 positions match TRBD1. The CDR3 sequence is 16 residues long. CDR1 is LNHNV, CDR2 YYDKDF, per germline (reference sequence). The ends lost 6 bases at V and 3 bases at J; junction bases unmatched: 9. The CDR3 reads CATSFGTGWNNQPQHF. As DNA, the CDR3 is TGTGCCACCAGTTTCGGGACAGGGTGGAACAATCAGCCCCAGCATTTT.

CDR3 in amino acids: CASSGTSDEQFF. CDR3 coding DNA: TGTGCCAGCAGCGGGACTAGTGATGAGCAGTTCTTC. V gene TRBV5-4 combines with J gene TRBJ2-1, with 8 bases identical to TRBD2. The CDR3 consists of 12 residues. Germline assignment: CDR1 SGHNT and CDR2 YYREEE (reference sequence). The junction had 2 bases not matched to a gene; V was cut back by 4 bases and J by 8 bases. Complete variable domain (other parts from reference TRBV5-4 and TRBJ2-1): ETGVTQSPTHLIKTRGQQVTLRCSSQSGHNTVSWYQQALGQGPQFIFQYYREEENGRGNFPPRFSGLQFPNYSSELNVNALELDDSALYLCASSGTSDEQFFGPGTRLTVL.

J is TRBJ1-5 and V is TRBV4-1; D remains unclear. CDR3 length equals 15 residues. Germline CDR1 reads MGHRA; CDR2 reads YSYEKL. Trimming shortened V by 4 bases and J by 0 bases, and 10 bases separated the two germline ends. CDR3 in amino acids: CASSRDLNSNQPQHF. DNA of the CDR3: TGCGCCAGCAGCCGAGACCTGAATAGCAATCAGCCCCAGCATTTT.

V is TRBV4-1 and J is TRBJ2-4, with TRBD2 matching 10 bases. Germline V lookup: CDR1 MGHRA, CDR2 YSYEKL. The junction had 2 bases not matched to a gene; V was cut back by 0 bases and J by 3 bases. There are 16 residues in the CDR3. CDR3 amino acids: CASSQEASGSKNIQYF. As DNA, the CDR3 is TGCGCCAGCAGCCAAGAGGCTAGCGGGAGCAAAAACATTCAGTACTTC.

The CDR3, as DNA: TGCGCCAGCAGCTGGGGGCTCGGTACGCATGAGCAGTTCTTC. Translating it yields CASSWGLGTHEQFF. The chain has TRBV5-1 and TRBJ2-1, with D maybe TRBD1 (6 bases). V shed 3 bases and J shed 8 bases, with 15 bases lying between them. The CDR3 is made up of 14 amino acids. Germline assignment: CDR1 SGHRS and CDR2 YFSETQ.